This T cell receptor beta chain was sequenced for a study of breast tumors, draining lymph nodes, adjacent tissues. The lymph nodes were axillary draining lymph nodes from breast cancer patients. TCRdb re-analysed the multiplex PCR reads in MiXCR, keeping a single row per CDR3 protein. The table has about 80,000 distinct CDR3 sequences, approximately 19% seen once. Unmatched junction bases numbered 8, after V lost 6 bases and J lost 5 bases. The germline CDR1 and CDR2 sequences are MDHEN and SYDVKM. The CDR3 totals 15 residues. This chain joins TRBV28 and TRBJ2-2; 8 nucleotides line up with TRBD2. Specimen: axillary lymph node tissue. The sequence derives from a female donor with breast cancer. Some clones in this sample may be carry-over from other donors' samples. The CDR3: CASSLGLVSTGELFF. CDR3 nucleotides: TGTGCCAGCAGCCTGGGACTAGTCTCTACCGGGGAGCTGTTTTTT.